This entry features one TCR beta chain sequence. The data are from a study of blood T cell repertoires in COVID-19. Generated by immunoSEQ multiplex PCR, the TCRdb table keeps only in-frame clones and is missing some. The table includes a few hundred thousand clones, just under 90% detected once. The V gene lost 1 base and the J gene lost 1 base, with 8 bases spanning the gap. CDR3 length equals 14 residues. Per the germline V gene, CDR1 is KGHSH and CDR2 is LQKENI. The J gene is TRBJ2-7, the V gene TRBV18; D perhaps matches TRBD1 (5 bases). The sample taken for sequencing was PBMCs or T cells enriched from blood (not recorded which). This clonotype was obtained from a woman aged 55-70 years who had recovered from COVID-19. The CDR3 sequence is CASSPQGNSYEQYF. The DNA for the CDR3 is TGTGCCAGCTCACCACAGGGGAATTCCTACGAGCAGTACTTC.